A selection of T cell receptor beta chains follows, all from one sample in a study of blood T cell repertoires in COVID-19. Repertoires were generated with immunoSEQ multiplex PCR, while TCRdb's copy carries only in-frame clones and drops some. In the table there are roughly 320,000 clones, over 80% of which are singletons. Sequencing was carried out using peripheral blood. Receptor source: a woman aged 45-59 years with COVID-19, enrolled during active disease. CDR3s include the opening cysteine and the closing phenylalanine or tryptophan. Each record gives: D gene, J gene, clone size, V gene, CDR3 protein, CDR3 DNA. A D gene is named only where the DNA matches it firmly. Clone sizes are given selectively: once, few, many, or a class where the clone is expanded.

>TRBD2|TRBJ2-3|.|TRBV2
CASTGGGDTDTQYF
TGTGCCAGCACGGGGGGAGGGGACACAGATACGCAGTATTTT
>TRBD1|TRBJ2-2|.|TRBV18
CASSPIGQGSTGELFF
TGTGCCAGCTCACCCATCGGACAGGGAAGCACCGGGGAGCTGTTTTTT
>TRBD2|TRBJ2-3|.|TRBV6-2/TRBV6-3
CASSYLNSGTSGIYADTQYF
TGTGCCAGCAGTTACCTCAACTCCGGGACTAGCGGCATTTACGCAGATACGCAGTATTTT
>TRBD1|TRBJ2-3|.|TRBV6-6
CASSYLGQDTDTQYF
TGTGCCAGCAGTTACCTGGGACAGGACACAGATACGCAGTATTTT
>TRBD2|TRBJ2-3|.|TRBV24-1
CATSDFSSGDSSGADTQYF
TGTGCCACCAGTGATTTTTCTAGCGGCGACTCGTCCGGGGCAGATACGCAGTATTTT
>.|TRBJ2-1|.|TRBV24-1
CATSDMDSDEQFF
TGTGCCACCAGTGATATGGACTCCGATGAGCAGTTCTTC
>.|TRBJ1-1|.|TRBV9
CASSVLVGTYTEAFF
TGTGCCAGCAGCGTATTGGTAGGGACATACACTGAAGCTTTCTTT
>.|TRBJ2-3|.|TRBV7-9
CASSPAAGSPDTQYF
TGTGCCAGCAGCCCGGCCGCGGGATCTCCAGATACGCAGTATTTT
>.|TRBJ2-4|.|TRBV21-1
CASIKRDSKNIQYF
TGTGCCAGCATCAAACGAGACAGCAAAAACATTCAGTACTTC
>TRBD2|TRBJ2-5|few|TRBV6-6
CASRPGLGLYQETQYF
TGTGCCAGCAGGCCGGGACTAGGCCTGTACCAAGAGACCCAGTACTTC
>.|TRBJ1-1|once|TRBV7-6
CASSTDLGQRNEAFF
TGTGCCAGCAGCACGGACCTCGGACAGAGGAACGAAGCTTTCTTT
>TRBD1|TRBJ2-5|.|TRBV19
CASSITGAGETQYF
TGTGCCAGTAGTATAACAGGGGCGGGCGAGACCCAGTACTTC
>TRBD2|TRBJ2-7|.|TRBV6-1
CASSEVFSGRAVYEQYF
TGTGCCAGCAGTGAAGTTTTTAGCGGGAGGGCTGTCTACGAGCAGTACTTC
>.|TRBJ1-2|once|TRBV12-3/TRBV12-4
CASSFQGLSGYTF
TGTGCCAGCAGTTTCCAGGGGTTGAGCGGCTACACCTTC
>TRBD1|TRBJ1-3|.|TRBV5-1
CASSLGQSSSGNTIYF
TGCGCCAGCAGCCTGGGACAGTCCTCTTCTGGAAACACCATATATTTT
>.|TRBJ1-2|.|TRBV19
CASSIETGNGYTF
TGTGCCAGTAGTATAGAAACGGGGAATGGCTACACCTTC
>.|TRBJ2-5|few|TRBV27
CASLPSGSWGETQYF
TGTGCCAGCCTCCCTTCCGGGAGTTGGGGAGAGACCCAGTACTTC
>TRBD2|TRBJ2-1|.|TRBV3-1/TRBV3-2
CASSQGLAGGQDEQFF
TGTGCCAGCAGCCAAGGACTAGCGGGAGGGCAGGATGAGCAGTTCTTC
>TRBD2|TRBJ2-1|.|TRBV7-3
CASSLGAGASYNEQFF
TGTGCCAGCAGCTTAGGCGCGGGAGCGTCGTACAATGAGCAGTTCTTC
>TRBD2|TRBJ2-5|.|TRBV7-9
CASSFELLAGGQGETQYF
TGTGCCAGCAGCTTCGAGTTGCTAGCGGGAGGTCAAGGGGAGACCCAGTACTTC
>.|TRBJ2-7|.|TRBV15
CATSSSNPYEQYF
TGTGCCACCAGCTCCAGTAACCCCTACGAGCAGTACTTC
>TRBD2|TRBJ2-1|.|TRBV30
CAWDATSGFRGSYNEQFF
TGTGCCTGGGACGCGACTAGCGGGTTCAGGGGGTCCTACAATGAGCAGTTCTTC
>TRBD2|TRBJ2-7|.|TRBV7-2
CASSLAASGSIHEQYF
TGTGCCAGCAGCTTAGCGGCTAGCGGGAGTATCCACGAGCAGTACTTC
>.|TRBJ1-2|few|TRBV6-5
CASSYREGPYGYTF
TGTGCCAGCAGTTATCGGGAGGGCCCCTATGGCTACACCTTC
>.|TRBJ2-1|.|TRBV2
CASTSEYNEQFF
TGTGCCAGCACCTCTGAGTACAATGAGCAGTTCTTC
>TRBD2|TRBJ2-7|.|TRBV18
CASSPPRGVLQYF
TGTGCCAGCTCACCCCCCCGGGGGGTACTGCAGTACTTC
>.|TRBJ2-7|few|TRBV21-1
CASSKASRDRVDEQYF
TGTGCCAGCAGCAAAGCTAGCCGGGACAGGGTGGACGAGCAGTACTTC
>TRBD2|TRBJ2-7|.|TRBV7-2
CASSPGGPLYEQYF
TGTGCCAGCAGCCCGGGAGGGCCGTTGTACGAGCAGTACTTC
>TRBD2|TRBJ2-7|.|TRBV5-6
CASSLVMAGAYEQYF
TGTGCCAGCAGCTTGGTCATGGCGGGAGCCTACGAGCAGTACTTC
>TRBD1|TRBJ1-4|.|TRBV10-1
CASTPDGTEKGSTNEKLFF
TGCGCCAGCACCCCTGATGGGACAGAGAAGGGGTCGACTAATGAAAAACTGTTTTTT
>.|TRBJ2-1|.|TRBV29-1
CSVETRSYNEQFF
TGCAGCGTTGAGACTAGAAGCTACAATGAGCAGTTCTTC
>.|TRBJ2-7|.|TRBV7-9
CASRSANRDGYEQYF
TGTGCCAGCAGATCTGCAAACAGGGACGGGTACGAGCAGTACTTC
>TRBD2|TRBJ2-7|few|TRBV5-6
CASRVAGGPSYEQYF
TGTGCCAGCAGGGTAGCGGGAGGTCCCTCCTACGAGCAGTACTTC
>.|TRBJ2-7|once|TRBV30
CAWGWGDVGPSYEQYF
TGTGCCTGGGGTTGGGGGGATGTGGGACCCTCCTACGAGCAGTACTTC
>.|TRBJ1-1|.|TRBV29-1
CSVESRVEAFF
TGCAGCGTTGAAAGCAGGGTTGAAGCTTTCTTT
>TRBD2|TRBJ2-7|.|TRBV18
CASSPRELAGGSSYEQYF
TGTGCCAGCTCACCCCGGGAGTTAGCGGGCGGAAGCTCCTACGAGCAGTACTTC
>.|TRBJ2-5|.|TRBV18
CASSPNRVETQYF
TGTGCCAGCTCACCCAACAGGGTTGAGACCCAGTACTTC
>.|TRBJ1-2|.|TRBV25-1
CASSELGRGYGYTF
TGTGCCAGCAGTGAGTTGGGCAGGGGCTATGGCTACACCTTC
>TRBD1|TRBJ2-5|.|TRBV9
CASSGDSKKVVETQYF
TGTGCCAGCAGCGGGGACAGCAAAAAGGTCGTGGAGACCCAGTACTTC
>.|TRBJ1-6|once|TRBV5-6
CASSLDLRGSYNSPLHF
TGTGCCAGCAGCTTGGACCTCAGAGGATCCTATAATTCACCCCTCCACTTT
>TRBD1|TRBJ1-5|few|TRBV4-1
CASSQKQGGLPQHF
TGCGCCAGCAGCCAGAAACAGGGGGGGCTGCCCCAGCATTTT
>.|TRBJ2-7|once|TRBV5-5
CASSLGQNYEQYF
TGTGCCAGCAGCTTGGGGCAGAATTACGAGCAGTACTTC
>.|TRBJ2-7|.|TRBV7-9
CASSLATGVIHEQYF
TGTGCCAGCAGCTTAGCTACGGGAGTAATCCACGAGCAGTACTTC
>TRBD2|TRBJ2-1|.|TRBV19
CASSSFGTSGRSAYYNEQFF
TGTGCCAGTAGTTCCTTCGGGACTAGCGGGAGATCGGCCTACTACAATGAGCAGTTCTTC
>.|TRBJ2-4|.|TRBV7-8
CASSAGTVAKNIQYF
TGTGCCAGCAGCGCAGGGACTGTAGCCAAAAACATTCAGTACTTC
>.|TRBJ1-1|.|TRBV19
CASSIDRRGMNTEAFF
TGTGCCAGTAGTATAGATCGTCGGGGGATGAACACTGAAGCTTTCTTT